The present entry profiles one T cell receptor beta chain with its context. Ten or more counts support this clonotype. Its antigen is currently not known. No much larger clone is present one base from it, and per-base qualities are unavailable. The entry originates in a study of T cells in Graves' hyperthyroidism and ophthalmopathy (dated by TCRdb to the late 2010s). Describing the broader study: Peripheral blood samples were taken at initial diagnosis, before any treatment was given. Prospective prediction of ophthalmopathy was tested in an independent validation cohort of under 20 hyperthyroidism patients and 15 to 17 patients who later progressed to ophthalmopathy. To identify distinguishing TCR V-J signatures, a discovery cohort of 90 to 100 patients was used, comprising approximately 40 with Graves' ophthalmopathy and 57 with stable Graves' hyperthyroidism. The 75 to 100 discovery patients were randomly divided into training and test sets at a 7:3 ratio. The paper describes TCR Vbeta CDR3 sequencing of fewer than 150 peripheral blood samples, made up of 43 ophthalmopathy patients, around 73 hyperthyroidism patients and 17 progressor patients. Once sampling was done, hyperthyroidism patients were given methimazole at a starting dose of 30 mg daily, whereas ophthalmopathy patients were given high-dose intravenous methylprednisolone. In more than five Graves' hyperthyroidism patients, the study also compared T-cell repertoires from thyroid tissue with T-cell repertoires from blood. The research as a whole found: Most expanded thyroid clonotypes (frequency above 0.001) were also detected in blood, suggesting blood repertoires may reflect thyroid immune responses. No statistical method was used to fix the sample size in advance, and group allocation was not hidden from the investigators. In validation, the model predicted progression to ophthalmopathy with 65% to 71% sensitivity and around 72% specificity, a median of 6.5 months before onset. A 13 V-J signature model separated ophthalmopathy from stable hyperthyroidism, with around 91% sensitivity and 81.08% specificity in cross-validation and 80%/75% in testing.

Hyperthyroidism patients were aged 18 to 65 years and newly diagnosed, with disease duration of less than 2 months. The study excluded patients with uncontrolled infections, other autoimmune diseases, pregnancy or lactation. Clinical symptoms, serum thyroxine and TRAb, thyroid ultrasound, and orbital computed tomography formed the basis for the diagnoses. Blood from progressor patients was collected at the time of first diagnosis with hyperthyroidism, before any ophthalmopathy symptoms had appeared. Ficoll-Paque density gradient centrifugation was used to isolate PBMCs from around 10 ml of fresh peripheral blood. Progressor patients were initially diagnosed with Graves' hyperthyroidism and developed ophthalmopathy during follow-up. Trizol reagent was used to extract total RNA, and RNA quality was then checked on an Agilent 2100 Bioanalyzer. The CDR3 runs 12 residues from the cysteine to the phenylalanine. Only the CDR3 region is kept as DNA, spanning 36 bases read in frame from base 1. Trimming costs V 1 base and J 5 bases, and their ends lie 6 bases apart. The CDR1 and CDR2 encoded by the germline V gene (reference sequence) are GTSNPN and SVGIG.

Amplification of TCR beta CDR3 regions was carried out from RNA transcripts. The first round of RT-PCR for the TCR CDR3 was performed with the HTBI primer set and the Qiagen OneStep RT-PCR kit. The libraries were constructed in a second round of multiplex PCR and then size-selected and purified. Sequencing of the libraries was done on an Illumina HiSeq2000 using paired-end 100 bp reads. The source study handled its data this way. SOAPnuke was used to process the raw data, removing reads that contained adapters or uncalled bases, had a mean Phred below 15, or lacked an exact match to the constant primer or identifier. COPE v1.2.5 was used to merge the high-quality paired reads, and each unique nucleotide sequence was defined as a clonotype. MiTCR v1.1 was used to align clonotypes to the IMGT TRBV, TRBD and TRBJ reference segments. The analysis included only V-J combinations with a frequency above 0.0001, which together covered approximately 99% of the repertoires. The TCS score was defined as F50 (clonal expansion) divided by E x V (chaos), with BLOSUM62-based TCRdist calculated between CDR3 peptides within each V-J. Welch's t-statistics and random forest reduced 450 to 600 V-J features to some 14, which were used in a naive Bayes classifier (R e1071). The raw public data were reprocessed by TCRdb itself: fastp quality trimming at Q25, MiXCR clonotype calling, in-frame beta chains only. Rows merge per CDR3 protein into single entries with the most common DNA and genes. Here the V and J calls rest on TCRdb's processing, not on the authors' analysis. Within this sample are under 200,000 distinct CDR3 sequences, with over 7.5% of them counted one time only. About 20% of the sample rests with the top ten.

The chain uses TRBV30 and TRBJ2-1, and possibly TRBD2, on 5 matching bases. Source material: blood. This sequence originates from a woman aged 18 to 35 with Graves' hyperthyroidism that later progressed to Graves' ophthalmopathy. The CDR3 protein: CAWSAGNNEQFF. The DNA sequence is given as TGTGCCTGGAGTGCCGGGAACAATGAGCAGTTCTTC.